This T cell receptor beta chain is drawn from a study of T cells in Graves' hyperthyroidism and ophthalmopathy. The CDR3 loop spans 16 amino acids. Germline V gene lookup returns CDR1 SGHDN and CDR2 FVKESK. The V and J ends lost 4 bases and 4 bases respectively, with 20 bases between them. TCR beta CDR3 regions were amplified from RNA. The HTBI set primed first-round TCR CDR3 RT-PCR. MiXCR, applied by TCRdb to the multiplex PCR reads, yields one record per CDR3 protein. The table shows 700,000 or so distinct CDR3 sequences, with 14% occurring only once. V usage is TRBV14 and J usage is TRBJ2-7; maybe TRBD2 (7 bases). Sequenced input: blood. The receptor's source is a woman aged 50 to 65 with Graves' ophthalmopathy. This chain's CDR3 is CASSLRGGGSVYEQYF. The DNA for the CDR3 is TGTGCCAGCAGCCTAAGGGGGGGCGGGAGTGTGTACGAGCAGTACTTC. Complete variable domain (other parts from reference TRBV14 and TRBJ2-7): EAGVTQFPSHSVIEKGQTVTLRCDPISGHDNLYWYRRVMGKEIKFLLHFVKESKQDESGMPNNRFLAERTGGTYSTLKVQPAELEDSGVYFCASSLRGGGSVYEQYFGPGTRLTVT.